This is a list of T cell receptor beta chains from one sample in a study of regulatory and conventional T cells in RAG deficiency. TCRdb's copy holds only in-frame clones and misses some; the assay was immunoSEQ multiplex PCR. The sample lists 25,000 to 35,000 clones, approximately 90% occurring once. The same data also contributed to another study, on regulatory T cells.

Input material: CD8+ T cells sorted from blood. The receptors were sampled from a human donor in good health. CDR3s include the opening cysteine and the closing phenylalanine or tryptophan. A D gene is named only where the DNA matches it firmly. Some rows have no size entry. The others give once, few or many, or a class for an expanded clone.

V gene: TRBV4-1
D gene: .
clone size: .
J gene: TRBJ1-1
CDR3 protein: CASSSEGGTEAFF
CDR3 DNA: TGCGCCAGCAGCTCAGAGGGGGGAACTGAAGCTTTCTTT

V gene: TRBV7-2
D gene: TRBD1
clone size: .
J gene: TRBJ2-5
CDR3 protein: CASSLMVQGVETQYF
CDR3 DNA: TGTGCCAGCAGCTTAATGGTCCAGGGGGTAGAGACCCAGTACTTC

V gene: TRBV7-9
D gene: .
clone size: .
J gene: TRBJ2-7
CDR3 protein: CASRGRDQTEQYF
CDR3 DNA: TGTGCCAGCAGGGGTAGGGATCAGACGGAGCAGTACTTC

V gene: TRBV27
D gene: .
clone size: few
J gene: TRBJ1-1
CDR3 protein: CASSERENTEAFF
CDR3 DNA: TGTGCCAGCAGTGAGCGGGAGAACACTGAAGCTTTCTTT

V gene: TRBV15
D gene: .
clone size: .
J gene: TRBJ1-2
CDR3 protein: CATSNPVGELIYGYTF
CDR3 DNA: TGTGCCACCAGCAACCCCGTGGGGGAGTTGATCTATGGCTACACCTTC

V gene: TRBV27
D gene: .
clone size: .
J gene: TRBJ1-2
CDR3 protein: CASSVGQGNYGYTF
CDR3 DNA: TGTGCCAGCAGTGTGGGGCAGGGGAACTATGGCTACACCTTC

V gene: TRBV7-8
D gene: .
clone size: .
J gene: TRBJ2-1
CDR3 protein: CASNERGSYNEQFF
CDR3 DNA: TGTGCCAGCAACGAGAGGGGCTCCTACAATGAGCAGTTCTTC

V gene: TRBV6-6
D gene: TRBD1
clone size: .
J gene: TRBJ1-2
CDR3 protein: CASSPRDSALGYTF
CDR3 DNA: TGTGCCAGCAGCCCCCGGGACAGTGCACTCGGCTACACCTTC

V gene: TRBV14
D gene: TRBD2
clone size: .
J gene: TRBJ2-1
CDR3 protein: CASSQELAGGNNEQFF
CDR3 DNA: TGTGCCAGCAGCCAAGAATTAGCGGGAGGGAACAATGAGCAGTTCTTC

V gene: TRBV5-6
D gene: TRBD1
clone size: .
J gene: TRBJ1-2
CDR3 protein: CASSLALGTGFGYTF
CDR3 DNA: TGTGCCAGCAGCTTGGCCCTAGGGACAGGGTTCGGCTACACCTTC

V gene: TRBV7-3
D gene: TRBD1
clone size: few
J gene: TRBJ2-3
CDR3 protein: CASSRDRGTDTQYF
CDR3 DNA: TGTGCCAGCAGCCGGGACAGGGGCACAGATACGCAGTATTTT

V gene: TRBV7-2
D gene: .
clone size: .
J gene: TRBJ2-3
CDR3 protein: CATRYTDTQYF
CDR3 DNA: TGTGCCACAAGATACACAGATACGCAGTATTTT

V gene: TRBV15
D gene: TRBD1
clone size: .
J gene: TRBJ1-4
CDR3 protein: CATSRDRDRNNEKLFF
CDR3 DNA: TGTGCCACCAGCAGAGACCGGGACAGGAATAATGAAAAACTGTTTTTT